Listed below are T cell receptor beta chains from one sample, sequenced in a study of post-analysis software for immune sequencing data. From the PCR reads, TCRdb called clonotypes with MiXCR, one entry per CDR3 protein. Among roughly 410,000 distinct CDR3 sequences listed, roughly 36% were seen once. Sequenced material: blood. The receptors originated from a girl aged 5-17 years with multiple sclerosis. The CDR3 runs from the conserved cysteine through the conserved F or W. The order of the fields is clone size, V gene, CDR3 length, D gene, J gene, CDR3 protein, CDR3 DNA. A D gene is named only where the DNA matches it firmly. A row's size may be missing; if present it is once, few, many or a size class.

>.|TRBV11-2|15|.|TRBJ2-3
CASSIGRIGTDTQYF
TGTGCCAGCAGCATAGGAAGGATTGGCACAGATACGCAGTATTTT
>.|TRBV28|17|TRBD2|TRBJ2-3
CASSFISGGAVADTQYF
TGTGCCAGCAGTTTTATTAGCGGGGGGGCCGTAGCAGATACGCAGTATTTT
>.|TRBV28|16|.|TRBJ1-2
CASRGGTDQSNYGYTF
TGTGCCAGCAGGGGCGGTACGGACCAATCTAACTATGGCTACACCTTC
>many|TRBV6-2/TRBV6-3|13|.|TRBJ2-7
CASRRRTIYEQYF
TGTGCCAGCAGACGACGGACTATCTACGAGCAGTACTTC
>many|TRBV5-1|14|.|TRBJ1-1
CASSLGQANTEAFF
TGCGCCAGCAGCTTGGGACAGGCGAACACTGAAGCTTTCTTT
>.|TRBV5-1|16|.|TRBJ2-5
CASQFEGGGATETQYF
TGCGCCAGTCAATTTGAGGGGGGAGGCGCAACGGAGACCCAGTACTTC
>.|TRBV12-3/TRBV12-4|13|.|TRBJ2-7
CASSSRGPYEQYF
TGTGCCAGCAGTTCCAGGGGACCCTACGAGCAGTACTTC
>.|TRBV12-3/TRBV12-4|16|.|TRBJ1-2
CASSSGSGLSSYGYTF
TGTGCCAGCAGTTCGGGGTCCGGGCTTTCATCCTATGGCTACACCTTC
>few|TRBV27|15|.|TRBJ1-1
CASRDAGSPNTEAFF
TGTGCCAGCCGCGACGCAGGGTCCCCGAACACTGAAGCTTTCTTT
>.|TRBV20-1|14|.|TRBJ1-1
CSARFSTVNTEAFF
TGCAGTGCTAGGTTCTCGACAGTGAACACTGAAGCTTTCTTT
>.|TRBV4-2|13|.|TRBJ2-7
CASSPERTYEQYF
TGTGCCAGCAGCCCCGAGAGAACCTACGAGCAGTACTTC
>many|TRBV11-2|15|.|TRBJ1-5
CASSLGGRVGQPQHF
TGTGCCAGCAGCTTAGGTGGCAGGGTCGGTCAGCCCCAGCATTTT
>.|TRBV7-7|15|.|TRBJ1-1
CASSPTIGQNTEAFF
TGTGCTAGCAGTCCCACCATAGGACAGAACACTGAAGCTTTCTTT
>.|TRBV7-2|16|TRBD2|TRBJ2-1
CASSPGLAGGGDKQFF
TGTGCCAGCAGCCCCGGACTAGCGGGGGGCGGGGATAAGCAGTTCTTC
>few|TRBV10-2|14|.|TRBJ2-7
CASRKGGPDYEQYF
TGCGCCAGCAGGAAGGGGGGGCCCGACTACGAGCAGTACTTC
>few|TRBV20-1|14|TRBD1|TRBJ1-5
CSALRPGGDQPQHF
TGCAGTGCTCTACGGCCAGGGGGAGATCAGCCCCAGCATTTT
>few|TRBV20-1|14|TRBD2|TRBJ2-7
CSARRQGGSYEQYF
TGCAGTGCTAGAAGGCAGGGAGGGTCGTACGAGCAGTACTTC
>.|TRBV5-1|18|TRBD1|TRBJ2-6
CASSLWPRGRTGANVRTF
TGCGCCAGCAGCTTGTGGCCCAGGGGGAGAACTGGGGCCAACGTCCGGACTTTC
>.|TRBV6-2/TRBV6-3|13|.|TRBJ2-7
CASSYHVVYEQYF
TGTGCCAGCAGTTACCACGTCGTCTACGAGCAGTACTTC